These T cell receptor beta chains were read from a single sample in a study of cytomegalovirus exposure and HLA in healthy donors. The assay was immunoSEQ multiplex PCR, and TCRdb's table has in-frame clones only and misses some. The sample has about 120,000 clones; around 75% are singletons. Sequencing used PBMCs. All receptors derive from a middle-aged woman in good health and CMV-seropositive. Each CDR3 is given with its conserved first and last residue. Each record gives: CDR3 DNA, CDR3 protein, clone size, D gene, V gene, J gene. The D gene is left open where the match is weak. Some rows mark clone size as missing; the rest say once, few, many or name a class of expanded clone.

TGTGCCAGCAGCTTGTCGCAGGGTAGTGGCTACACCTTC	CASSLSQGSGYTF	once	-	TRBV5-6	TRBJ1-2
TGTGCCACCAGCACGACTAGCCTAAGAGATAGCAATCAGCCCCAGCATTTT	CATSTTSLRDSNQPQHF	-	-	TRBV15	TRBJ1-5
TGTGCCAGCAGCTCACTCCCGAGACAGATTAACACTGAAGCTTTCTTT	CASSSLPRQINTEAFF	-	-	TRBV7-9	TRBJ1-1
TGTGCCAGCAGTTGGAGGGAGCGAGGAGATACGCAGTATTTT	CASSWRERGDTQYF	few	-	TRBV27	TRBJ2-3
TGCGCCAGCAGCTCTCCGGGGGAGTACACTGAAGCTTTCTTT	CASSSPGEYTEAFF	-	-	TRBV5-1	TRBJ1-1
TGCGCCAGCTGGGGAGTCGGGGACTTTAGCACAGATACGCAGTATTTT	CASWGVGDFSTDTQYF	-	-	TRBV23-1	TRBJ2-3
TGCGCCAGCAGCCAAGACAAAAGCGCCGGGGAGCTGTTTTTT	CASSQDKSAGELFF	once	-	TRBV4-3	TRBJ2-2
TGTGCCAGCAGCGTAGGCGCGACCGAGGGCAATGAGCAGTTCTTC	CASSVGATEGNEQFF	once	-	TRBV9	TRBJ2-1
TGTGCCAGCAGCGTAGAAGGGAGTGGGCCCTACGAGCAGTACTTC	CASSVEGSGPYEQYF	-	-	TRBV9	TRBJ2-7
TGTGCCAGCAGATCCCCAGGGACTAGCGGGGGGGATACGCAGTATTTT	CASRSPGTSGGDTQYF	-	TRBD2	TRBV7-2	TRBJ2-3
TGTGCCAGCTCGCTAGGACAGGGGGTCTCCTACGAGCAGTACTTC	CASSLGQGVSYEQYF	once	TRBD1	TRBV18	TRBJ2-7
TGTGCCAGCCGGGACAGGGGTAATGAAAAACTGTTTTTT	CASRDRGNEKLFF	-	TRBD1	TRBV7-9	TRBJ1-4
TGTGCCAGTAGTTACGGGAGCTCTGGAAACACCATATATTTT	CASSYGSSGNTIYF	-	-	TRBV19	TRBJ1-3
TGTGCCAGTAGTGACAGGGACAGTTTCAATCAGCCCCAGCATTTT	CASSDRDSFNQPQHF	-	TRBD1	TRBV19	TRBJ1-5
TGTGCCAGTAGTATCCTGGTGACTCCTACACAAGAGACCCAGTACTTC	CASSILVTPTQETQYF	few	-	TRBV19	TRBJ2-5
TGCGCCAGCAGCCCAATGGGAGGATCCTACAATGAGCAGTTCTTC	CASSPMGGSYNEQFF	-	-	TRBV4-1	TRBJ2-1
TGTGCCAGCACCCTACGGGGACAGGGAGGAGAGGGCTACACCTTC	CASTLRGQGGEGYTF	-	TRBD1	TRBV6-5	TRBJ1-2
TGTGCCAGCAGTTTCGCTGGGACTAGCGGGCACTACGAGCAGTACTTC	CASSFAGTSGHYEQYF	-	TRBD2	TRBV27	TRBJ2-7
TGTGCCAGCAGCTTAGCCCCGGTTGGGACTAGCGGGAGGTCCCACAATGAGCAGTTCTTC	CASSLAPVGTSGRSHNEQFF	-	TRBD2	TRBV7-8	TRBJ2-1
TGTGCCAGCAGCCCAGGGCAGGGTGGTGAAAAACTGTTTTTT	CASSPGQGGEKLFF	once	-	TRBV6-5	TRBJ1-4
TGTGCCAGCAGTCCACCATCCAGCGGCCTCAAAAGGGAGCAGTACTTC	CASSPPSSGLKREQYF	-	-	TRBV7-9	TRBJ2-7
TGTGCCAGCTCACCACAAAGACAGGACTATAATTCACCCCTCCACTTT	CASSPQRQDYNSPLHF	-	-	TRBV18	TRBJ1-6
TGTGCCAGCAGCGGCCACCCCCAGCGGGGAATTGAGCAGTTCTTC	CASSGHPQRGIEQFF	-	TRBD2	TRBV7-3	TRBJ2-1
TGCGCCAGCAGCGTGGGACTAGCGGAGAACAATGAGCAGTTCTTC	CASSVGLAENNEQFF	once	TRBD2	TRBV5-1	TRBJ2-1
TGTGCCATCAAACCAACCTTAGCTGAAGCTTTCTTT	CAIKPTLAEAFF	-	-	TRBV28	TRBJ1-1
TGTGCCAGCAGCGGGGACAGTTACTCCTACGAGCAGTACTTC	CASSGDSYSYEQYF	-	TRBD1	TRBV5-8	TRBJ2-7
TGTGCCAGCAGTGACAGACCGACTACTTTCACAGATACGCAGTATTTT	CASSDRPTTFTDTQYF	-	-	TRBV6-4	TRBJ2-3
TGTGCCATGGCTAGCGGGAGTAGGGAGCAGTTCTTC	CAMASGSREQFF	-	TRBD2	TRBV28	TRBJ2-1
TGCGCCAGCAGCCAAACCAACGGAGGGGCTGAAGCTTTCTTT	CASSQTNGGAEAFF	-	-	TRBV4-1	TRBJ1-1
TGCAGTGCTAGGAAGCTTTACGAGCAGTACTTC	CSARKLYEQYF	few	-	TRBV20-1	TRBJ2-7
TGTGCCAGCAGCCTTGGCCAGGGGGCCTACGAGCAGTACTTC	CASSLGQGAYEQYF	-	TRBD1	TRBV5-8	TRBJ2-7
TGTGCCAGCAGTTTACAGGGAAGGACTGAAGCTTTCTTT	CASSLQGRTEAFF	-	-	TRBV27	TRBJ1-1
TGTGCCAGCAGTGAATTCAGGAGGGTGGATGAAAAACTGTTTTTT	CASSEFRRVDEKLFF	-	-	TRBV2	TRBJ1-4
TGTGCCAGCAGCTTAATTCTCGGGGGGCTGGGGGAGACCCAGTACTTC	CASSLILGGLGETQYF	few	-	TRBV7-3	TRBJ2-5
TGTGCCAGCAGCTTGGGACAGGGCCTAGGCACAGCTTTCTTT	CASSLGQGLGTAFF	-	TRBD1	TRBV7-9	TRBJ1-1
TGCGCCAGCAGCTTGGGGCGGGAGAGTTACGAGCAGTACTTC	CASSLGRESYEQYF	few	TRBD2	TRBV5-1	TRBJ2-7